This TCR beta chain emerged from a study of Graves' ophthalmopathy and Graves' hyperthyroidism. Study-wide results and limits: The model predicted ophthalmopathy progression with roughly 71% sensitivity and around 72% specificity. The blood repertoire also included most expanded thyroid clonotypes above 0.001 frequency.

V was shortened by 4 bases and J by 3 bases, with 19 bases between the two germline ends. The CDR3 extends over 16 amino acids. Germline V CDR1 and CDR2: ENHRY, SYGVKD. This clonotype was recorded at least ten times. The antigen is not known. Included hyperthyroidism patients were aged 18 to 65 and newly diagnosed (under 2 months' duration). Diagnosis was based on clinical symptoms, serum thyroxine, TRAb, thyroid ultrasound and orbital computed tomography. Amplification of the TCR beta CDR3 regions used RNA transcripts (as template). A first-round RT-PCR used HTBI primers, followed by a second-round multiplex PCR. TCRdb itself ran the multiplex PCR reads through MiXCR, one entry per CDR3 protein. The sample holds about 1.2 million distinct CDR3 sequences, about 36% seen once.

This sequence originates from an adult man with Graves' hyperthyroidism. V and J are TRBV10-3 and TRBJ2-7; the D call may be TRBD1 or TRBD2 (5 bases each). Sample: peripheral blood or thyroid tissue (not recorded which). Here the CDR3 reads CAISGGPGARGYEQYF. The CDR3 nucleotides read TGTGCCATCAGTGGGGGCCCCGGGGCTCGCGGCTACGAGCAGTACTTC.